Listed here are 29 T cell receptor beta chains from one sample, sequenced in a study of T-cell memory formation after mild COVID-19. MiXCR, applied by TCRdb to the 5' RACE reads, yields one record per CDR3 protein. The sample carries 250,000 to 350,000 distinct CDR3 sequences, around 15% recorded once. The sample was PBMCs or a T cell subset sorted from them (not recorded which). These receptors were taken from a man younger than 30 who had mild COVID-19 (a few samples of this study predate the infection). Cell type and time point are not known.

This clonotype was seen only a few times. The chain links TRBV4-1 to TRBJ2-7, with D unclear. Germline loops: CDR1 MGHRA, CDR2 YSYEKL. CDR3 length equals 15 residues. The V and J ends lost 0 bases and 1 base respectively, with 10 bases between them. The CDR3 bases are TGCGCCAGCAGCCAAGACCCGGCAGGTTCCTACGAGCAGTACTTC. As protein: CASSQDPAGSYEQYF.

The table lists this clonotype with many counts. V is TRBV5-1 and J is TRBJ2-3, with 8 bases matching TRBD2. This CDR3 spans 15 amino acids. With V trimmed by 4 bases and J by 2 bases, 6 bases remained unmatched. CDR1 is SGHRS and CDR2 is YFSETQ in the germline V gene. CDR3 sequence reads: CASSPGGGPTDTQYF. CDR3 coding DNA: TGCGCCAGCAGCCCGGGGGGGGGCCCCACAGATACGCAGTATTTT. The full variable domain, its missing parts supplied by reference TRBV5-1 and TRBJ2-3, is KAGVTQTPRYLIKTRGQQVTLSCSPISGHRSVSWYQQTPGQGLQFLFEYFSETQRNKGNFPGRFSGRQFSNSRSEMNVSTLELGDSALYLCASSPGGGPTDTQYFGPGTRLTVL.

The chain links TRBV20-1 to TRBJ2-3; 7 nucleotides line up with TRBD1. The CDR3 contains 17 residues. J was trimmed by 2 bases and V by 0 bases; bases with no gene match: 11. The V gene's germline CDR1 is DFQATT and CDR2 SNEGSKA (reference sequence). The CDR3 sequence: CSARDWSGQAFTDTQYF. The CDR3 DNA sequence: TGCAGTGCTAGAGATTGGTCAGGACAGGCGTTCACAGATACGCAGTATTTT.

V is TRBV21-1 and J is TRBJ2-7. TRBV21-1 is annotated as a pseudogene. This CDR3 has 14 residues. The CDR3 sequence is CASSNGRSSYEQYV. DNA for the CDR3: TGTGCCAGCAGCAACGGCAGGAGCTCCTACGAGCAGTACGTC.

In this sample, this clonotype turned up many times. This chain links TRBV6-6 with TRBJ2-3, with 9 bases matching TRBD2. CDR1 is MNHNY and CDR2 is SVGAGI in the germline V gene (reference sequence). V was pared by 3 bases and J by 2 bases, with 12 bases of the junction left unmatched. The CDR3 runs 18 residues. The CDR3 protein is CASSYSPWLAGNTDTQYF. CDR3 nucleotides: TGTGCCAGCAGTTATTCCCCGTGGCTAGCGGGGAACACAGATACGCAGTATTTT.

This clonotype was found a few times. The DNA for the CDR3 is TGTGCCAGCAGCTTTGGGGACACCGCCTATGGCTACACCTTC. Encoded protein: CASSFGDTAYGYTF. The chain links TRBV5-6 to TRBJ1-2, with D possibly TRBD1 on 6 matching bases. Germline-derived CDR1 and CDR2 are SGHDT and YYEEEE. The V and J ends lost 2 bases and 4 bases respectively, with 12 bases between them. The CDR3 is made up of 14 amino acids.

This clonotype was recorded once. The chain links TRBV6-4 to TRBJ1-2, with TRBD1 matching over 7 bases. The CDR3 is 15 residues long. Germline V gene data show CDR1 as MRHNA and CDR2 as SNTAGT. After removal of 6 bases from V and 4 bases from J, the junction contained 11 bases not matched to a gene. The CDR3 sequence is CASRQGPGDPYGYTF. The CDR3, as DNA: TGTGCCAGCAGACAGGGGCCGGGGGACCCCTATGGCTACACCTTC.

The chain uses TRBV6-2 or TRBV6-3 and TRBJ1-1; a weak D match, TRBD1 (5 bases). Germline lookup yields CDR1 MNHEY and CDR2 SVGEGT. V dropped 4 bases and J dropped 5 bases, with 14 bases sitting between them. The CDR3 loop spans 14 amino acids. CDR3 loop: CASSFPGWETEAFF. In nucleotides, the CDR3 is TGTGCCAGCAGTTTTCCAGGGTGGGAGACTGAAGCTTTCTTT.

This clonotype has at least ten counts. The rearrangement uses TRBV20-1 and TRBJ2-5; TRBD2 matches 8 bases. Unmatched junction bases numbered 11, after V lost 3 bases and J lost 5 bases. The germline V gene has CDR1 DFQATT and CDR2 SNEGSKA (reference sequence). The CDR3 extends over 15 amino acids. The CDR3 reads CSASPPGLGGETQYF. DNA for the CDR3: TGCAGTGCTAGTCCCCCGGGACTAGGTGGGGAGACCCAGTACTTC.

This clonotype showed up many times. The chain links TRBV5-6 to TRBJ1-2, with D possibly TRBD1 on 5 matching bases. V was cut by 4 bases and J by 0 bases, with 22 bases left in between. Germline lookup yields CDR1 SGHDT and CDR2 YYEEEE. The CDR3 has 18 residues. CDR3: CASSLRPTGTGSNYGYTF. The DNA for the CDR3 is TGTGCCAGCAGCCTCCGACCCACCGGGACTGGATCTAACTATGGCTACACCTTC.

This chain connects TRBV7-2 to TRBJ1-1, with a tentative D call TRBD1 (6 bases). The CDR3 contains 13 residues. Trimming removed 5 bases at V and 5 bases at J, with 12 bases between. Germline CDR1 reads SGHTA; CDR2 reads FQGNSA. The CDR3 spells CASSTVDRTEAFF. The CDR3 bases are TGTGCCAGCAGCACTGTCGACAGGACTGAAGCTTTCTTT. Full variable domain (missing parts from reference TRBV7-2 and TRBJ1-1): GAGVSQSPSNKVTEKGKDVELRCDPISGHTALYWYRQSLGQGLEFLIYFQGNSAPDKSGLPSDRFSAERTGGSVSTLTIQRTQQEDSAVYLCASSTVDRTEAFFGQGTRLTVV.

This clonotype was seen repeatedly, ten times or more. The chain joins TRBV5-1 to TRBJ2-5; D gene unclear. Germline V gene data show CDR1 as SGHRS and CDR2 as YFSETQ. This CDR3 region has 13 residues. The ends were cut back, 3 bases at V and 0 bases at J, with 6 bases in the middle. The chain's CDR3 is CASSYQDQETQYF. The DNA for the CDR3 is TGCGCCAGCAGCTACCAGGACCAAGAGACCCAGTACTTC.

The gene calls are TRBV13 and TRBJ2-2, with D perhaps being TRBD1 or TRBD2 (5 bases each). Germline V gene sequence: CDR1 PRHDT, CDR2 FYEKMQ (reference sequence). V dropped 5 bases and J dropped 7 bases, with 17 bases sitting between them. The CDR3 length is 15 residues. In nucleotides, the CDR3 is TGTGCCAGCAGCCCTGGGACGGGGTTCGGCGGGGAGCTGTTTTTT. Protein product: CASSPGTGFGGELFF. Complete variable domain (other parts from reference TRBV13 and TRBJ2-2): AAGVIQSPRHLIKEKRETATLKCYPIPRHDTVYWYQQGPGQDPQFLISFYEKMQSDKGSIPDRFSAQQFSDYHSELNMSSLELGDSALYFCASSPGTGFGGELFFGEGSRLTVL.

The genes are TRBV4-1 and TRBJ1-2, with D hard to call. Germline CDR1 MGHRA, CDR2 YSYEKL. V shed 0 bases and J shed 2 bases, with 13 bases lying between them. This CDR3 spans 16 amino acids. DNA for the CDR3: TGCGCCAGCAGCCAAGATCAGAGGCCTCGGAACTATGGCTACACCTTC. Its translation is CASSQDQRPRNYGYTF.

This clonotype was counted only a few times. The chain combines TRBV20-1 with TRBJ2-7; D possibly corresponds to TRBD1 (5 bases). Germline loops: CDR1 DFQATT, CDR2 SNEGSKA (reference sequence). The CDR3 is made up of 11 amino acids. V was trimmed by 6 bases and J by 1 base, leaving 7 bases between them. CDR3 sequence: CSARQSYEQYF. The CDR3 DNA reads as TGCAGTGCAAGACAGTCCTACGAGCAGTACTTC.

The rearrangement uses TRBV12-3 or TRBV12-4 and TRBJ1-2; D gene unclear. Trimming took 5 bases from V and 5 from J, leaving 9 bases between them. The length of the CDR3 is 12 residues. The CDR3 is CASSTQLYGYTF. CDR3 nucleotide sequence: TGTGCCAGCAGTACACAGCTTTATGGCTACACCTTC.

This clonotype was recorded a few times. The genes are TRBV6-1 and TRBJ2-2; TRBD2 matches at 9 bases. This CDR3 is 15 amino acids long. Trimming cost V 7 bases and J 6 bases; bases outside gene matches: 9. The germline V gene has CDR1 MNHNS and CDR2 SASEGT. CDR3 region: CASTEASGDPGELFF. DNA of the CDR3: TGTGCCAGCACTGAGGCTAGCGGGGATCCCGGGGAGCTGTTTTTT.

The chain links TRBV24-1 to TRBJ2-1, with no clear D. CDR3 size: 15 residues. CDR1 KGHDR and CDR2 SFDVKD come from the germline V gene. V was trimmed by 4 bases and J by 0 bases, leaving 9 bases between them. This CDR3 is CATSDGSYSYNEQFF. The CDR3, as DNA: TGTGCCACCAGTGACGGCAGCTACTCCTACAATGAGCAGTTCTTC.

This clonotype was seen once. This chain uses TRBV7-9 with TRBJ1-2; a weak D match, TRBD1 (5 bases). The ends were cut back, 6 bases at V and 2 bases at J, with 13 bases in the middle. CDR1 is SEHNR and CDR2 is FQNEAQ in the germline V gene (reference sequence). This CDR3 is built from 14 residues. The CDR3 loop reads CASSQMTVNYGYTF. In DNA form, the CDR3 reads TGTGCCAGCAGTCAGATGACAGTCAACTATGGCTACACCTTC.

This sequence joins TRBV6-5 and TRBJ2-7, with a weak D call TRBD1 (6 bases). CDR3 length: 13 amino acids. The V and J ends lost 6 bases and 5 bases respectively, with 14 bases between them. From germline, CDR1 is MNHEY and CDR2 SVGAGI. The CDR3 DNA reads TGTGCCAGCAGACCAATCAGGGGCCACGAGCAGTACGTC. Translated: CASRPIRGHEQYV.

The rearrangement uses TRBV6-6 and TRBJ1-2; 9 bases align to TRBD1. Germline assignment: CDR1 MNHNY and CDR2 SVGAGI (reference sequence). The CDR3 length is 14 residues. Unmatched junction bases numbered 4, after V lost 2 bases and J lost 6 bases. The CDR3 here is CASSYADRGDGYTF. CDR3 DNA sequence: TGTGCCAGCAGTTACGCCGACAGGGGGGATGGCTACACCTTC.

This clonotype has more than one count but fewer than ten. The chain uses TRBV5-6 and TRBJ1-1; D is possibly TRBD1 (5 bases). The V gene lost 4 bases and the J gene lost 4 bases, with 17 bases spanning the gap. Germline V gene lookup returns CDR1 SGHDT and CDR2 YYEEEE. The CDR3 loop spans 15 amino acids. The CDR3 loop is CASSPRWGVGTEAFF. As DNA, the CDR3 is TGTGCCAGCAGCCCTAGGTGGGGGGTCGGCACTGAAGCTTTCTTT.

As DNA, the CDR3 is TGTGCCAGCAGTACCCGACTAGCGAAATCCTACAATGAGCAGTTCTTC. As protein: CASSTRLAKSYNEQFF. The chain has TRBV6-2 or TRBV6-3 and TRBJ2-1, with 8 nucleotides matching TRBD2. The CDR3 sequence is 16 residues long. Germline CDR1 MNHEY, CDR2 SVGEGT. Trimming at V came to 5 bases and at J to 1 base, leaving 7 bases not matched to a gene.

This clonotype was seen many times. V usage is TRBV28 and J usage is TRBJ1-1; D uncertain. This CDR3 contains 13 residues. V was shortened by 2 bases and J by 2 bases, with 6 bases between the two germline ends. CDR1 is MDHEN and CDR2 is SYDVKM in the germline V gene. The CDR3 here is CASSLPLNTEAFF. CDR3 in DNA: TGTGCCAGCAGTTTACCCCTCAACACTGAAGCTTTCTTT. The variable domain in full, completed from reference TRBV28 and TRBJ1-1, reads DVKVTQSSRYLVKRTGEKVFLECVQDMDHENMFWYRQDPGLGLRLIYFSYDVKMKEKGDIPEGYSVSREKKERFSLILESASTNQTSMYLCASSLPLNTEAFFGQGTRLTVV.

This clonotype was seen a few times. V gene TRBV7-6 combines with J gene TRBJ1-2; 9 bases fit TRBD1. Germline V gene lookup returns CDR1 SGHVS and CDR2 FNYEAQ. The V and J ends lost 5 bases and 8 bases, in that order; junction bases with no gene match: 9. This CDR3 has 14 amino acids. The CDR3 loop reads CASSTGGIGRGYTF. CDR3 DNA: TGTGCCAGCAGCACAGGGGGCATTGGTAGAGGCTACACCTTC.

The rearrangement uses TRBV4-3 and TRBJ1-6; 7 bases match TRBD1. V shed 4 bases and J 9 bases; nucleotides not matched to a gene: 3. The CDR3 is 13 residues long. Germline V lookup: CDR1 LGHNA, CDR2 YSLEER. CDR3: CASSRQGSSPLHF. In nucleotides, the CDR3 is TGCGCCAGCAGCCGACAGGGTTCTTCACCCCTCCACTTT.

This clonotype showed up just a few times. The V call is TRBV5-1, the J call TRBJ1-2; 9 nucleotides align to TRBD1. V shed 4 bases and J 3 bases; nucleotides not matched to a gene: 7. CDR3 length: 15 residues. Germline lookup yields CDR1 SGHRS and CDR2 YFSETQ. The CDR3 DNA is TGCGCCAGCAGCGATCTTACAGGGGGCGACTATGGCTACACCTTC. Translation: CASSDLTGGDYGYTF.

The chain joins TRBV7-2 to TRBJ1-2; no reliable D call. The CDR3 totals 16 residues. In germline, CDR1 is SGHTA, CDR2 FQGNSA. The germline V and J ends were trimmed by 5 bases and 2 bases, with 18 bases remaining between them. The CDR3 DNA sequence: TGTGCCAGCAGCCACAATCCCACTCGGGAGAACTATGGCTACACCTTC. It specifies CASSHNPTRENYGYTF.

This sequence joins TRBV9 and TRBJ2-7; D perhaps matches TRBD2 (6 bases). V dropped 3 bases and J dropped 0 bases, with 13 bases sitting between them. This CDR3 comprises 15 residues. Germline V gene data show CDR1 as SGDLS and CDR2 as YYNGEE. CDR3 amino acids: CASSAGDRSSYEQYF. The CDR3, as DNA: TGTGCCAGCAGCGCGGGGGATCGCAGCTCCTACGAGCAGTACTTC.